The 8 T cell receptor beta chains below all came from one sample that was sequenced in a study of control samples from healthy donors and cancer patients. The method was immunoSEQ multiplex PCR; TCRdb's version includes in-frame clones alone and lacks a portion of them. Here the sample spans about 120,000 clones, about 87% being singletons. Sequences were obtained from blood. These TCRs come from a young man in good health.

This chain links TRBV10-3 with TRBJ2-2; 7 positions match TRBD1. This CDR3 region has 14 residues. Germline CDR1 and CDR2: ENHRY and SYGVKD. V trimming: 5 bases; J trimming: 3 bases; junction bases outside the gene matches: 3. The CDR3: CAISTTGDTGELFF. The CDR3 nucleotides read TGTGCCATCAGTACTACAGGGGACACCGGGGAGCTGTTTTTT.

V usage is TRBV6-6 and J usage is TRBJ2-1; weak D call: TRBD1 (6 bases). V was clipped by 0 bases and J by 7 bases, with 13 bases between them. Germline CDR1 reads MNHNY; CDR2 reads SVGAGI (reference sequence). CDR3 length equals 15 residues. For the CDR3, the DNA is TGTGCCAGCAGTTACTCGAGGCAGGGGAAGAATGAGCAGTTCTTC. As protein: CASSYSRQGKNEQFF.

The V call is TRBV9, the J call TRBJ2-2; 8 bases fit TRBD2. V was clipped by 4 bases and J by 7 bases; unmatched bases: 9. Germline V gives CDR1 SGDLS, CDR2 YYNGEE. This CDR3 comprises 15 residues. The CDR3 loop is CASSSLRGVDGELFF. The CDR3 region has the DNA TGTGCCAGCAGCTCGCTGCGGGGGGTCGACGGGGAGCTGTTTTTT. Based on the CDR3 plus reference TRBV9 and TRBJ2-2, the full variable domain is DSGVTQTPKHLITATGQRVTLRCSPRSGDLSVYWYQQSLDQGLQFLIQYYNGEERAKGNILERFSAQQFPDLHSELNLSSLELGDSALYFCASSSLRGVDGELFFGEGSRLTVL.

The rearrangement uses TRBV18 and TRBJ2-5, with TRBD1 matching 10 bases. There are 15 residues in the CDR3. J lost 5 bases, V lost 6 bases, and 9 bases had no gene match. The germline CDR1 and CDR2 sequences are KGHSH and LQKENI. Here the CDR3 DNA reads TGTGCCAGCTCTACCGGGACAGGGGTCTGGGAGACCCAGTACTTC. Residues: CASSTGTGVWETQYF. Together with reference TRBV18 and TRBJ2-5, the CDR3 gives the full variable domain: NAGVMQNPRHLVRRRGQEARLRCSPMKGHSHVYWYRQLPEEGLKFMVYLQKENIIDESGMPKERFSAEFPKEGPSILRIQQVVRGDSAAYFCASSTGTGVWETQYFGPGTRLLVL.

The chain couples TRBV11-2 to TRBJ1-5; D unclear. The CDR3 length is 14 residues. CDR1 SGHAT and CDR2 FQNNGV come from the germline V gene. The V end lost 2 bases, the J end lost 4 bases, and 9 bases lay between the germline ends. The CDR3 protein is CASSLTPSNQPQHF. CDR3 nucleotide sequence: TGTGCCAGCAGCTTAACCCCGTCTAATCAGCCCCAGCATTTT.

This chain connects TRBV5-1 to TRBJ2-1; 12 bases are shared with TRBD2. J was trimmed by 8 bases and V by 0 bases; bases with no gene match: 3. Germline assignment: CDR1 SGHRS and CDR2 YFSETQ. This CDR3 comprises 15 residues. The CDR3 nucleotides are TGCGCCAGCAGCTTGGCTAGCGGGGGGGCCGATGAGCAGTTCTTC. Its translation: CASSLASGGADEQFF.

This chain connects TRBV6-6 to TRBJ2-7, with a tentative D call TRBD1 (6 bases). V lost 10 bases and J 0 bases, leaving 22 bases between the germline ends. This CDR3 comprises 16 residues. The V gene's germline CDR1 is MNHNY and CDR2 SVGAGI (reference sequence). The CDR3 loop reads CATLTQRGHHSYEQYF. The CDR3 DNA is TGTGCCACACTTACTCAACGGGGACACCACTCCTACGAGCAGTACTTC.

The rearrangement uses TRBV7-2 and TRBJ2-1, with D tentatively TRBD1 or TRBD2 (5 bases each). The germline V gene has CDR1 SGHTA and CDR2 FQGNSA. Trimming cost V 6 bases and J 2 bases, with 14 bases left between them. There are 15 residues in the CDR3. CDR3: CASSWDRSAYNEQFF. DNA for the CDR3: TGTGCCAGCAGTTGGGACCGCAGCGCCTACAATGAGCAGTTCTTC.